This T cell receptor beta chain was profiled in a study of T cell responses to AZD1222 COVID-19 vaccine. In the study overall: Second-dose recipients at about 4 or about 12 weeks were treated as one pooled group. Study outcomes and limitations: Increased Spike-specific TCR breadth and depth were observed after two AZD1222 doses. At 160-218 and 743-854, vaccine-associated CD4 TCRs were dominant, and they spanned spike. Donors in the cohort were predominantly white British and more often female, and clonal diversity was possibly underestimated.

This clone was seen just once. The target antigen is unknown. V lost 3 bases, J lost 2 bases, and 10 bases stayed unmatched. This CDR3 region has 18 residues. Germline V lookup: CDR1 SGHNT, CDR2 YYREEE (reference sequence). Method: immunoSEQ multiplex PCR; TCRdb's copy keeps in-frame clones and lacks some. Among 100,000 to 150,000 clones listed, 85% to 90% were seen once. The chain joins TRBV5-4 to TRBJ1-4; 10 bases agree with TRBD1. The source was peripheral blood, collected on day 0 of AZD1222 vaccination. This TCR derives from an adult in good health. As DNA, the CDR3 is TGTGCCAGCAGCTCGCACCGGGACAGGGGTACGACTAATGAAAAACTGTTTTTT. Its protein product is CASSSHRDRGTTNEKLFF.